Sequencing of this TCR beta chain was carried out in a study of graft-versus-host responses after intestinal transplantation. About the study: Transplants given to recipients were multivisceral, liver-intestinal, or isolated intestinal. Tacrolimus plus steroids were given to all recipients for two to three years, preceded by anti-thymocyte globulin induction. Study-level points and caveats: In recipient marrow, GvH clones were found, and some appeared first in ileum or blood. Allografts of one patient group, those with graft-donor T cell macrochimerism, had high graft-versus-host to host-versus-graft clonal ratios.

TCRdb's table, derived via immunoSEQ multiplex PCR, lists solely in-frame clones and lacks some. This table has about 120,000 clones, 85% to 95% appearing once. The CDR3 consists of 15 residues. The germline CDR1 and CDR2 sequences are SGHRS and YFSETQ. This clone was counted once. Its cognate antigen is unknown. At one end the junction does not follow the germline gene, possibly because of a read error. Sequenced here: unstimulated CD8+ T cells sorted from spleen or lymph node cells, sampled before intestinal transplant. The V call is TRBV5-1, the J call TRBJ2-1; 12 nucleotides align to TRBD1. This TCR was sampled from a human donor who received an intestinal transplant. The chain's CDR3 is CASSPGTGGRYEQFF. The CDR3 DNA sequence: TGCGCCAGCAGCCCTGGGACAGGGGGCCGCTATGAACAGTTCTTC.